The clone carrying this TCR beta chain was observed a few times. This entry is derived from a study of blood T cells in healthy people across ages. Alongside a J-beta primer mix, a sample-barcoded 5' primer served in a second PCR lasting about 7 to 12 cycles. TCRdb ran MiXCR on the 5' RACE reads and lists one entry per CDR3 protein. The sample holds 850,000 to 1,000,000 distinct CDR3 sequences, roughly 50% seen once. V was pared by 4 bases and J by 4 bases, with 5 bases of the junction left unmatched. The V gene's germline CDR1 is SNHLY and CDR2 FYNNEI. This CDR3 has 14 residues. The chain recombines TRBV2 with TRBJ1-1; 8 bases line up with TRBD1. What was sequenced was blood. The TCR was taken from a man in his thirties or forties in good health. CDR3: CASSADRAVTEAFF. Written as DNA, the CDR3 is TGTGCCAGCAGTGCGGACAGGGCGGTCACTGAAGCTTTCTTT.